Detailed here is one T cell receptor beta chain. Its antigen is not identified. Germline trimming cut 0 bases from V and 8 bases from J; bases unmatched to any gene: 7. This CDR3 contains 16 residues. Germline V lookup: CDR1 SGDLS, CDR2 YYNGEE. Profiled with immunoSEQ multiplex PCR; TCRdb holds only in-frame clones, not every one. There are some 1.5 million clones in the sample; over 95% occur only once, and more than 0.9% lies in the top ten. The entry originates in a study of shared clonotypes between healthy human individuals. Notes on the study in general: Naive subsets usually exceeded memory subsets in estimated richness.

The gene calls are TRBV9 and TRBJ2-5, with 13 positions matching TRBD2. The specimen sequenced was naive CD4+ T cells sorted from blood. Specified subset: CD45RA+ positively selected. This receptor was identified in a man aged 30 to 45 in good health. The DNA for the CDR3 is TGTGCCAGCAGCGTAGCTACCGGACTAGCGGGAGAAACCCAGTACTTC. Encoded protein: CASSVATGLAGETQYF.